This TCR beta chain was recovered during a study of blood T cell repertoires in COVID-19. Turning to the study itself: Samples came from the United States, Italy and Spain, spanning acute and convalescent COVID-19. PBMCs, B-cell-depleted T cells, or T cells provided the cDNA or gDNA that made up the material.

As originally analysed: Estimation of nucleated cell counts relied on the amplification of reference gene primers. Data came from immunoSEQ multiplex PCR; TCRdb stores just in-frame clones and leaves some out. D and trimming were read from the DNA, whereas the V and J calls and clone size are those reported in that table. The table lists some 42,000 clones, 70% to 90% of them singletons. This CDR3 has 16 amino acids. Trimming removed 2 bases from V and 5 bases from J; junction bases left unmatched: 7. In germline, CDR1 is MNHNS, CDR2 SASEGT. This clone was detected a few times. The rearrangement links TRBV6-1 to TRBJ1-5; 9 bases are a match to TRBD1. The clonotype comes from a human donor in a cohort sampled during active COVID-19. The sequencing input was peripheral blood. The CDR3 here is CASSEWVTGGYQPQHF. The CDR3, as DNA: TGTGCCAGCAGTGAATGGGTGACAGGGGGTTATCAGCCCCAGCATTTT.